The rows below give T cell receptor beta chains drawn from one sample of a study of cytomegalovirus exposure and HLA in healthy donors. Clones were sequenced by immunoSEQ multiplex PCR, and TCRdb holds only the in-frame ones, with some missing. The table has 70,000 to 80,000 clones, roughly 93% seen once. Sequenced sample: PBMCs. The receptors derive from a woman aged 18 to 35 in good health and CMV-seropositive. Each CDR3 is given with its conserved first and last residue.

j_call v_call cdr3_aa
TRBJ2-1 TRBV5-4 CASSWDLPGLGVSDEQFF
TRBJ2-1 TRBV19 CASSIQGAYNEQFF
TRBJ1-6 TRBV19 CASSGQGASNSPLHF
TRBJ1-4 TRBV2 CASSEDRVGEKLFF
TRBJ1-1 TRBV2 CASSETNTEAFF
TRBJ1-6 TRBV5-1 CASSFGERQGSLHSPLHF
TRBJ1-1 TRBV27 CASSKNTGVGTEAFF
TRBJ2-4 TRBV7-2 CASSLGWGRVSKNIQYF
TRBJ2-3 TRBV29-1 CSVEAEDTQYF
TRBJ2-7 TRBV4-1 CASSQETSGSYEQYF
TRBJ2-1 TRBV29-1 CSVKTGRYEQFF
TRBJ2-7 TRBV18 CASSPLSGGMHPYEQYF
TRBJ2-7 TRBV7-6 CASSRGQFYEQYF
TRBJ1-1 TRBV10-2 CASSESRSNTEAFF
TRBJ1-2 TRBV2 CASRVRTNYGYTF
TRBJ1-1 TRBV5-1 CASSYRGRFTEAFF
TRBJ1-1 TRBV7-9 CASSLVAQANTEAFF
TRBJ2-2 TRBV5-1 CASSLGVTGELFF
TRBJ1-4 TRBV6-6 CASSYSKPTEELFF
TRBJ1-2 TRBV9 CASSALNYGYTF